Listed here are 4 T cell receptor beta chains from one sample, sequenced in a study of T cell changes during pregnancy in multiple sclerosis. Data came from immunoSEQ multiplex PCR; TCRdb stores just in-frame clones and leaves some out. Found here are some 64,000 clones, 90% of them singletons; the top ten hold more than 2%. Here the sequenced sample was peripheral blood, taken in the second trimester of pregnancy. These TCRs come from a female donor in good health, enrolled as a control in a pregnancy study.

The chain uses TRBV5-4 and TRBJ1-2; 11 bases are a match to TRBD1. J gave up 7 bases and V 3 bases, and 2 bases lay outside the gene matches. This CDR3 contains 13 residues. Looked up from germline, CDR1 is SGHNT and CDR2 is YYREEE (reference sequence). In DNA, the CDR3 is TGTGCCAGCAGCTCGGGGACAGGGGGTGGCTACACCTTC. Translating gives CASSSGTGGGYTF.

This clone appeared once. The chain carries TRBV5-1 and TRBJ2-7; 12 nucleotides agree with TRBD2. Unmatched junction bases numbered 2, after V lost 3 bases and J lost 7 bases. Germline V lookup: CDR1 SGHRS, CDR2 YFSETQ. The CDR3 is made up of 13 amino acids. DNA for the CDR3: TGCGCCAGCAGCTCAGGACTAGCGGGGGAGCAGTACTTC. This encodes CASSSGLAGEQYF.

The chain has TRBV18 and TRBJ2-7; 8 nucleotides line up with TRBD2. CDR3 length equals 14 residues. After removal of 3 bases from V and 3 bases from J, the junction contained 4 bases not matched to a gene. The V gene's germline CDR1 is KGHSH and CDR2 LQKENI. The CDR3 DNA is TGTGCCAGCTCACCTAGGGGACTAGACTACGAGCAGTACTTC. Its translation is CASSPRGLDYEQYF.

This sequence joins TRBV12-5 and TRBJ2-2; 7 bases agree with TRBD1. Germline lookup yields CDR1 LGHNT and CDR2 FRNRAP. V shed 6 bases, J shed 3 bases, and the junction held 10 bases outside the gene matches. This CDR3 is built from 16 residues. Here the CDR3 DNA reads TGTGCTAGTGGGCCCAGACAGGGTGCCGACACCGGGGAGCTGTTTTTT. Translated, it gives CASGPRQGADTGELFF. Supplemented by reference TRBV12-5 and TRBJ2-2, the full variable domain reads DARVTQTPRHKVTEMGQEVTMRCQPILGHNTVFWYRQTMMQGLELLAYFRNRAPLDDSGMPKDRFSAEMPDATLATLKIQPSEPRDSAVYFCASGPRQGADTGELFFGEGSRLTVL.